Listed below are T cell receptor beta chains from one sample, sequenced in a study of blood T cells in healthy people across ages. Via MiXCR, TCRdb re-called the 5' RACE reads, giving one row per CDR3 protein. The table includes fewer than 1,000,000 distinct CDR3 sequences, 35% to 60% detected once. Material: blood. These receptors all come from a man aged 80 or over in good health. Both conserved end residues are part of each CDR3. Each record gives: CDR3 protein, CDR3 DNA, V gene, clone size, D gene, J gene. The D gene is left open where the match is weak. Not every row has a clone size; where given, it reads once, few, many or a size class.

CASSPQGGAYEQYF,TGTGCCAGCAGCCCCCAGGGAGGGGCCTACGAGCAGTACTTC,TRBV7-2,many,TRBD2,TRBJ2-7
CSVFPGQVNTEAFF,TGCAGCGTTTTCCCGGGACAGGTGAACACTGAAGCTTTCTTT,TRBV29-1,few,TRBD1,TRBJ1-1
CSAARDRDDYTF,TGCAGTGCTGCCCGGGACAGGGACGACTACACCTTC,TRBV20-1,NA,TRBD1,TRBJ1-2
CASIERTDSYEQYF,TGCGCCAGCATCGAACGGACAGACTCCTACGAGCAGTACTTC,TRBV5-1,NA,NA,TRBJ2-7
CASSLVMTSVTYEQYF,TGTGCCAGCAGCTTAGTAATGACTAGCGTCACCTACGAGCAGTACTTC,TRBV7-2,many,TRBD2,TRBJ2-7
CASSQEASEQFF,TGTGCCAGCAGCCAAGAAGCGAGTGAGCAGTTCTTC,TRBV3-1,few,NA,TRBJ2-1
CASSSRAREQFF,TGTGCCAGCAGCTCGAGGGCTAGAGAGCAGTTCTTC,TRBV7-2,few,NA,TRBJ2-1
CASSRQGAHQDEQYF,TGTGCCAGCAGCCGACAGGGGGCCCATCAAGACGAGCAGTACTTC,TRBV3-1,NA,TRBD1,TRBJ2-7
CASSLNQAGLANTGELFF,TGTGCCAGCAGTCTTAATCAGGCAGGACTAGCGAACACCGGGGAGCTGTTTTTT,TRBV12-3/TRBV12-4,NA,TRBD2,TRBJ2-2
CASSQRQKETQYF,TGCGCCAGCAGTCAAAGACAGAAAGAGACCCAGTACTTC,TRBV5-1,NA,NA,TRBJ2-5
CASSFSTGTSGLREQYF,TGTGCCAGCAGCTTTTCGACCGGGACTAGCGGCCTTAGAGAGCAGTACTTC,TRBV7-2,NA,TRBD2,TRBJ2-5
CASSFSSGKSVYEQYF,TGTGCCAGCAGCTTCTCTTCGGGTAAATCGGTCTACGAGCAGTACTTC,TRBV5-7,once,NA,TRBJ2-7
CSARDTGGIADTQYF,TGCAGTGCTAGAGACACAGGGGGGATCGCAGATACGCAGTATTTT,TRBV20-1,NA,TRBD1,TRBJ2-3
CSAIPRGGGRYEQYF,TGCAGTGCTATCCCGCGTGGAGGGGGCCGCTACGAGCAGTACTTC,TRBV20-1,NA,NA,TRBJ2-7
CASSEGGWEAFF,TGTGCCAGCAGTGAAGGGGGGTGGGAAGCTTTCTTT,TRBV12-3/TRBV12-4,NA,NA,TRBJ1-1
CASSEMTGGYNEQFF,TGTGCCAGCAGTGAAATGACAGGCGGCTACAATGAGCAGTTCTTC,TRBV6-1,few,NA,TRBJ2-1
CVSSLATSGGPYNEQFF,TGTGTCAGCAGTTTAGCGACTAGCGGGGGTCCCTACAATGAGCAGTTCTTC,TRBV28,NA,TRBD2,TRBJ2-1
CSASRSRAKGTQYF,TGCAGTGCTAGTCGGTCCCGGGCCAAAGGGACCCAGTACTTC,TRBV20-1,NA,NA,TRBJ2-5
CASTQARLAGAREQFF,TGTGCCAGCACGCAAGCTCGACTAGCGGGAGCCAGGGAGCAGTTCTTC,TRBV7-2,few,TRBD2,TRBJ2-1
CSAPDRVTYEQYF,TGCAGTGCTCCGGACAGGGTTACCTACGAGCAGTACTTC,TRBV20-1,many,TRBD1,TRBJ2-7
CASSYSAGSSYEQFF,TGTGCCAGCAGTTACTCAGCGGGATCTTCCTATGAGCAGTTCTTC,TRBV6-7,NA,TRBD2,TRBJ2-1
CASSLGVAGATGELFF,TGTGCCAGCAGCTTGGGAGTTGCGGGGGCCACCGGGGAGCTGTTTTTT,TRBV5-5,NA,NA,TRBJ2-2
CASSQDGGDPYGYTF,TGCGCCAGCAGCCAAGACGGTGGGGACCCCTATGGCTACACCTTC,TRBV4-3,NA,NA,TRBJ1-2
CASSPTTRFQETQYF,TGTGCCAGCAGTCCGACCACCCGGTTCCAAGAGACCCAGTACTTC,TRBV28,few,NA,TRBJ2-5
CASSLEGFSGSGDTQYF,TGTGCCAGCAGCTTAGAGGGTTTTAGCGGGAGTGGTGATACGCAGTATTTT,TRBV7-2,many,TRBD2,TRBJ2-3
CASSFRVMGGSYEQYF,TGTGCCAGCAGCTTCCGGGTTATGGGCGGCTCCTACGAGCAGTACTTC,TRBV5-6,NA,NA,TRBJ2-7
CASSLLTGNEQFF,TGTGCCAGCTCACTACTGACAGGGAACGAGCAGTTCTTC,TRBV18,NA,TRBD1,TRBJ2-1
CSVTGNRTRFF,TGCAGCGTAACTGGGAACAGGACTCGGTTCTTC,TRBV29-1,NA,NA,TRBJ2-1
CATSRERSFGANVLTF,TGTGCCACCAGCAGAGAAAGGAGTTTTGGGGCCAACGTCCTGACTTTC,TRBV15,NA,NA,TRBJ2-6
CASSPDRRRTDTQYF,TGCGCCAGCAGCCCGGACAGGCGGCGAACAGATACGCAGTATTTT,TRBV5-1,NA,TRBD1,TRBJ2-3
CASSLQPRGPDTDTQYF,TGTGCCAGCAGTCTCCAGCCCAGGGGACCTGACACAGATACGCAGTATTTT,TRBV6-1,NA,NA,TRBJ2-3
CASSLSPHTQYF,TGTGCCAGCAGTTTAAGTCCACATACGCAGTATTTT,TRBV12-3/TRBV12-4,NA,NA,TRBJ2-3
CASSRRTGPTNIQYF,TGTGCCAGCAGCCGCCGGACAGGGCCGACAAACATTCAGTACTTC,TRBV7-2,few,TRBD1,TRBJ2-4
CSASTGRGAFF,TGCAGTGCTAGTACGGGGAGGGGGGCTTTCTTT,TRBV20-1,NA,NA,TRBJ1-1
CASSPRGGAAYNEQFF,TGTGCCAGCAGCCCAAGAGGAGGGGCGGCCTACAATGAGCAGTTCTTC,TRBV7-3,many,NA,TRBJ2-1
CASSLTPGTAFGEQFF,TGTGCCAGCAGCCTCACCCCCGGGACCGCGTTTGGTGAGCAGTTCTTC,TRBV11-1,NA,NA,TRBJ2-1
CASSFRPQETQYF,TGCGCCAGCAGCTTCCGCCCGCAAGAGACCCAGTACTTC,TRBV5-1,many,NA,TRBJ2-5
CAISESASGRAVDTQYF,TGTGCCATCAGTGAGTCGGCTAGCGGGAGGGCCGTAGATACGCAGTATTTT,TRBV10-3,once,TRBD2,TRBJ2-3
CASSLLRGGFPYNEQYF,TGTGCCAGCAGTTTATTGCGGGGGGGCTTCCCTTACAATGAGCAGTACTTC,TRBV28,once,TRBD2,TRBJ2-4
CASSGTGDEQYF,TGTGCCAGCTCAGGGACTGGAGACGAGCAGTACTTC,TRBV18,few,NA,TRBJ2-7
CASSQEGAFNYEQYF,TGCGCCAGCAGCCAAGAAGGAGCGTTTAATTACGAGCAGTACTTC,TRBV4-1,NA,NA,TRBJ2-7
CATTGSGVHEQFF,TGTGCCACCACGGGATCTGGAGTCCATGAGCAGTTCTTC,TRBV24-1,NA,NA,TRBJ2-1